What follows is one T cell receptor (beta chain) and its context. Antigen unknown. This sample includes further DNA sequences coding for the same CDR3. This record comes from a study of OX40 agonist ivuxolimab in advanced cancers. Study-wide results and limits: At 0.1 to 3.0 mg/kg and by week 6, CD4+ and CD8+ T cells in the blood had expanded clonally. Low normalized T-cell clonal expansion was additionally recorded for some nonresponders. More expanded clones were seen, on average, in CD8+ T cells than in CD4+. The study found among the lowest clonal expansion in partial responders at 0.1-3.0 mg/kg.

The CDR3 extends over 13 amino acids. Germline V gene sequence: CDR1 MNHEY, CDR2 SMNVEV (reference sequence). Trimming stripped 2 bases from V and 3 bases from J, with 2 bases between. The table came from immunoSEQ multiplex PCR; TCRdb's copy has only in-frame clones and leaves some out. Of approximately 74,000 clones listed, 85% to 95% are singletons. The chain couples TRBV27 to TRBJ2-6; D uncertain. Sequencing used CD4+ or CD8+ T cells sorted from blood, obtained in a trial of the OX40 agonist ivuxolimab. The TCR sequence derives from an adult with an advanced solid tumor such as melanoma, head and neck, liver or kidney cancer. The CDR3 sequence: CASSLSGANVLTF. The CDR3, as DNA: TGTGCCAGCAGTTTAAGTGGGGCCAACGTCCTGACTTTC.